The 27 T cell receptor beta chains reported below all come from one sample, sequenced in a study of blood T cells in healthy people across ages. The use of a sample-barcoded 5' primer and a J-beta primer mix characterized a second PCR of roughly 6 to 11 cycles. TCRdb processed the 5' RACE reads anew with MiXCR; each CDR3 protein has one entry. The sample has 650,000 to 700,000 distinct CDR3 sequences, about 34% seen once. The material sequenced was blood. The origin of the receptors is a woman of 80 years or more in good health.

This clonotype has at least ten counts. J is TRBJ2-5 and V is TRBV5-1; TRBD1 is a possible D gene (5 bases). The germline V and J ends were trimmed by 2 bases and 5 bases, with 7 bases remaining between them. This CDR3 is 12 amino acids long. Germline CDR1 is SGHRS and CDR2 is YFSETQ. The CDR3 DNA is TGCGCCAGCAGCTTTCACAGGGAGACCCAGTACTTC. Its protein product is CASSFHRETQYF.

The V call is TRBV9, the J call TRBJ1-5; 10 bases line up with TRBD1. The CDR3 sequence is 15 residues long. V gave up 3 bases and J gave up 6 bases; unmatched junction bases: 6. From germline, CDR1 is SGDLS and CDR2 YYNGEE. DNA of the CDR3: TGTGCCAGCAGCGGCGGGACAGGGGAAGGTCAGCCCCAGCATTTT. Amino acids: CASSGGTGEGQPQHF.

This clonotype was picked up a small number of times. The chain recombines TRBV7-8 with TRBJ1-1; 8 nucleotides align to TRBD1. With 1 base clipped from V and 6 bases from J, the junction kept 4 bases outside the gene matches. The CDR3 consists of 14 residues. Germline loops: CDR1 SGHVS, CDR2 FQNEAQ. Written as DNA, the CDR3 is TGTGCCAGCAGCTTAGGACAGGGGACTTCTGAAGCTTTCTTT. It specifies CASSLGQGTSEAFF.

In its sample, this clonotype was seen a few times. The chain joins TRBV28 to TRBJ1-6; TRBD1 matches 9 bases. CDR1 is MDHEN, CDR2 SYDVKM, per germline. The trim removed 6 bases at V and 9 bases at J, leaving 9 bases unmatched. This CDR3 comprises 15 residues. The CDR3, as DNA: TGTGCCAGCAGATTTACTACAGGGGGCGCTTCACCCCTCCACTTT. Translated: CASRFTTGGASPLHF.

This clonotype showed up just a few times. A read error is possible here, since a much larger clone lies one base away. The chain carries TRBV20-1 and TRBJ2-1; 12 bases align to TRBD2. Germline CDR1 and CDR2: DFQATT and SNEGSKA (reference sequence). The CDR3 runs to 16 residues. The V segment lost 5 bases and the J segment 13 bases; nucleotides outside the gene matches: 18. The CDR3 nucleotides read TGCAGTGCTCGACCTTCTAGCGGGGGGGCCCGGGAGACCCAGTTCTTC. Amino acids: CSARPSSGGARETQFF.

J is TRBJ1-1 and V is TRBV30; D remains ambiguous. CDR1 and CDR2 (germline): GTSNPN, SVGIG (reference sequence). The ends were cut back, 2 bases at V and 3 bases at J, with 16 bases in the middle. The CDR3 totals 15 residues. The CDR3 spells CAWSPIGRRDTEAFF. For the CDR3, the DNA is TGTGCCTGGAGTCCAATCGGGCGGAGAGACACTGAAGCTTTCTTT.

The rearrangement uses TRBV5-1 and TRBJ2-1; 9 nucleotides match TRBD1. Looked up from germline, CDR1 is SGHRS and CDR2 is YFSETQ. The CDR3 has 15 residues. Germline trimming cut 0 bases from V and 10 bases from J; bases unmatched to any gene: 8. CDR3 nucleotide sequence: TGCGCCAGCAGCTTGGGGGGACAGGGTGGCAGGGAGCAGTTCTTC. Translated, it gives CASSLGGQGGREQFF.

The CDR3 loop is CASSLQSGGLYEQYF. For the CDR3, the DNA is TGCGCCAGCAGCTTGCAAAGCGGGGGACTCTACGAGCAGTACTTC. This chain joins TRBV5-1 and TRBJ2-5, with TRBD2 matching 8 bases. The J call may not be correct, given that the DNA end is closer to TRBJ2-7. Germline V CDR1 and CDR2: SGHRS, YFSETQ. This CDR3 comprises 15 residues.

Many counts were recorded for this clonotype. The V gene is TRBV5-1, the J gene TRBJ1-5; 7 bases agree with TRBD1. The trim removed 2 bases at V and 3 bases at J, leaving 8 bases unmatched. The CDR3 extends over 16 amino acids. Looked up from germline, CDR1 is SGHRS and CDR2 is YFSETQ. The CDR3 loop reads CASSFGPTGTNQPQHF. The CDR3 DNA sequence: TGCGCCAGCAGCTTCGGCCCGACAGGGACCAATCAGCCCCAGCATTTT.

Points on this clonotype: This clone may be a read error of a much larger clone one base away. The V gene is TRBV25-1, the J gene TRBJ2-2; D could derive from TRBD1 or TRBD2 (5 bases each). CDR1 is MGHDK and CDR2 is SYGVNS in the germline V gene. There are 17 residues in the CDR3. The DNA for the CDR3 is TGTGCCAGCAGTGAATTGGTTGGGGGAACGAACACCGGGGAGCGGTTTTTT. Translation: CASSELVGGTNTGERFF.

This sequence joins TRBV10-3 and TRBJ2-1; 10 nucleotides match TRBD2. Losses at the gene ends were 7 bases for V and 8 bases for J; bases not matched to a gene: 11. This CDR3 is 15 amino acids long. Germline CDR1 ENHRY, CDR2 SYGVKD. CDR3 amino acids: CAINPSGRAGDEQFF. The CDR3, as DNA: TGTGCCATCAACCCAAGCGGGAGGGCCGGAGATGAGCAGTTCTTC.

Notes on this clonotype: A single base separates this from a much larger clone, so it may be a read error. The missing conserved phenylalanine or tryptophan at the end of this CDR3 makes a read error likely. The CDR3 loop reads CASSFTRATNEKLFV. The DNA for the CDR3 is TGTGCCAGCAGCTTTACCAGGGCAACTAATGAAAAACTGTTTGTT. The chain combines TRBV7-2 with TRBJ1-4; weak D call: TRBD1 (5 bases). Germline assignment: CDR1 SGHTA and CDR2 FQGNSA. With 3 bases removed from V and 0 bases from J, the gap between germline ends came to 8 bases. CDR3 length equals 15 residues.

The chain links TRBV6-5 to TRBJ2-1; D is ambiguous. Trimming cost V 3 bases and J 8 bases, with 8 bases left between them. The CDR3 is made up of 12 amino acids. From germline, CDR1 is MNHEY and CDR2 SVGAGI. The CDR3 DNA reads TGTGCCAGCAGTTATGACTGGTATGAGCAGTTCTTC. This codes for CASSYDWYEQFF.

This clonotype was observed at least ten times. Just one base apart from a much larger clone, this may be a read error. The V call is TRBV12-3 or TRBV12-4, the J call TRBJ2-7; no clear D gene. The CDR3 extends over 13 amino acids. The ends were cut back, 1 base at V and 1 base at J, with 5 bases in the middle. CDR3 sequence reads: CASSLENSYEQYF. The CDR3 DNA sequence: TGTGCCAGCAGTTTAGAGAATTCCTACGAGCAGTACTTC.

This clonotype came up a few times. A far larger clone is only one base removed, so a read error is likely. The chain carries TRBV7-2 and TRBJ2-4; possibly TRBD2 for D (5 bases). The last part of the DNA fits TRBJ2-7 better; the J call may be wrong. Germline-derived CDR1 and CDR2 are SGHTA and FQGNSA. The CDR3 extends over 14 amino acids. This chain's CDR3 is CAGSPSPGTYEQYF. In nucleotides, the CDR3 is TGTGCCGGCAGCCCCAGTCCGGGAACCTACGAGCAGTACTTC.

This clonotype was found many times. The gene calls are TRBV7-3 and TRBJ2-1, with TRBD2 matching 9 bases. The J segment lost 5 bases and the V segment lost 4 bases, leaving 9 bases of the junction unmatched. This CDR3 has 16 residues. In germline, CDR1 is SGHTA, CDR2 FQGTGA. CDR3 nucleotides: TGTGCCAGCAGCTCCCGAACTAGCGGGCGGGACAATGAGCAGTTCTTC. It yields the protein CASSSRTSGRDNEQFF.

This clonotype was seen ten or more times. The chain combines TRBV7-6 with TRBJ2-3; D uncertain. Between the trimmed V and J ends, which lost 4 bases and 4 bases, there was a span of 15 bases. Germline-derived CDR1 and CDR2 are SGHVS and FNYEAQ. The CDR3 is 15 residues long. The CDR3 sequence: CASSSWARTADTQYF. CDR3 bases: TGTGCCAGCAGCTCCTGGGCTCGAACGGCAGATACGCAGTATTTT. The full variable domain, its missing parts supplied by reference TRBV7-6 and TRBJ2-3, is GAGVSQSPRYKVTKRGQDVALRCDPISGHVSLYWYRQALGQGPEFLTYFNYEAQQDKSGLPNDRFSAERPEGSISTLTIQRTEQRDSAMYRCASSSWARTADTQYFGPGTRLTVL.

This sequence joins TRBV5-6 and TRBJ1-1, with 7 bases that match TRBD1. Looked up from germline, CDR1 is SGHDT and CDR2 is YYEEEE. The CDR3 is 17 amino acids. V gave up 0 bases and J gave up 2 bases; unmatched junction bases: 10. In nucleotides, the CDR3 is TGTGCCAGCAGCTTGGGTAGCCAGGGGGTGGTTAACACTGAAGCTTTCTTT. The encoded protein is CASSLGSQGVVNTEAFF.

This clonotype has ten or more counts. The V gene is TRBV11-2, the J gene TRBJ2-3; D unclear. The V and J ends lost 3 bases and 5 bases respectively, with 6 bases between them. Germline assignment: CDR1 SGHAT and CDR2 FQNNGV. The CDR3 is 12 residues long. The DNA for the CDR3 is TGTGCCAGCAGCTTGGGATTAGATACGCAGTATTTT. Residues: CASSLGLDTQYF.

This clonotype was seen many times. This sequence joins TRBV28 and TRBJ1-2, with 8 bases aligning to TRBD1. CDR3 size: 13 residues. Germline CDR1 and CDR2: MDHEN and SYDVKM. V gave up 8 bases and J gave up 4 bases; unmatched junction bases: 6. The CDR3 is CASSGQGIYGYTF. CDR3 sequence (DNA): TGTGCCAGCTCTGGACAGGGAATCTATGGCTACACCTTC.

The gene calls are TRBV20-1 and TRBJ2-3, with TRBD2 identical over 8 bases. There are 14 residues in the CDR3. Germline assignment: CDR1 DFQATT and CDR2 SNEGSKA (reference sequence). J lost 3 bases, V lost 4 bases, and 6 bases had no gene match. The CDR3 coding sequence is TGCAGTGCTACCACTAGCGGCAATACAGATACGCAGTATTTT. Protein sequence: CSATTSGNTDTQYF.

The sample holds many counts of this clonotype. The chain combines TRBV5-1 with TRBJ1-4; D might be TRBD1 (6 bases). V was cut by 4 bases and J by 11 bases, with 15 bases left in between. This CDR3 has 13 amino acids. CDR1 and CDR2 from the germline V gene are SGHRS and YFSETQ. CDR3 sequence: CASSIDGGRKLFF. The CDR3, as DNA: TGCGCCAGCAGCATCGATGGGGGCAGGAAACTGTTTTTT.

There are a few counts of this clonotype. The chain employs TRBV4-2 and TRBJ1-2, with unresolved D. CDR1 and CDR2 (germline): LGHNA, YNFKEQ. This CDR3 is 17 amino acids long. The V end lost 0 bases, the J end lost 2 bases, and 16 bases lay between the germline ends. Here the CDR3 DNA reads TGTGCCAGCAGCCAAGATCTGTGGGTGGGCGGCAACTATGGCTACACCTTC. As protein: CASSQDLWVGGNYGYTF.

The chain joins TRBV7-6 to TRBJ2-5, with unresolved D. The V gene's germline CDR1 is SGHVS and CDR2 FNYEAQ. The CDR3 contains 15 residues. The V end lost 3 bases, the J end lost 3 bases, and 14 bases lay between the germline ends. CDR3 residues: CASSLFTGLEETQYF. In DNA, the CDR3 is TGTGCCAGCAGCTTGTTTACTGGGCTTGAAGAGACCCAGTACTTC.

This clonotype was counted only a few times. The chain carries TRBV20-1 and TRBJ1-1; 9 bases map to TRBD1. V lost 5 bases to trimming and J lost 3 bases; unmatched junction nucleotides: 10. The CDR3 has 15 residues. Germline V gene sequence: CDR1 DFQATT, CDR2 SNEGSKA (reference sequence). The CDR3 sequence is CSAEGQGFGYTEAFF. In nucleotides, the CDR3 is TGCAGTGCTGAGGGACAGGGTTTCGGGTACACTGAAGCTTTCTTT.

As concerns this clonotype: A much larger clone differs from this one at a single base, so this may be a read error. V usage is TRBV6-2 or TRBV6-3 and J usage is TRBJ2-1; weak D call: TRBD2 (6 bases). From germline, CDR1 is MNHEY and CDR2 SVGEGT. The length of the CDR3 is 12 residues. The CDR3, as DNA: TGTGCCGGCAGGGAGGACTATTTTGAGCAGTTCTTC. Translation: CAGREDYFEQFF.

This clonotype has ten or more counts. The CDR3 here is CASSLGTGDQETQYF. The CDR3 bases are TGTGCCAGCAGCTTAGGGACAGGGGACCAAGAGACCCAGTACTTC. The chain joins TRBV7-2 to TRBJ2-5; 9 bases are shared with TRBD1. Trimming took 1 base from V and 0 from J; bases not matched to a gene: 0. The CDR3 loop spans 15 amino acids. CDR1 and CDR2 from the germline V gene are SGHTA and FQGNSA.